This T cell receptor (beta chain) was sequenced for a study of T cell responses to AZD1222 COVID-19 vaccine. General observations from the study: Clonal diversity was possibly underestimated, and the donors were mostly white British, with more females.

The data were produced by immunoSEQ multiplex PCR, yet TCRdb's version contains in-frame clones alone and is incomplete. Altogether approximately 180,000 clones are present, around nine tenths being singletons, with the ten largest covering about 4%. A remark on this clone: What it binds is not known.

The length of the CDR3 is 15 residues. Trimming left V 2 bases short and J 0 bases short, with 5 bases between. CDR1 is SNHLY and CDR2 is FYNNEI in the germline V gene. The source of this sequence is an adult who received the MenACWY meningococcal vaccine as a control. The rearrangement links TRBV2 to TRBJ2-6; D unclear. The specimen comprised peripheral blood, sampled 28 days after the second dose of the MenACWY control vaccine. The CDR3, as DNA: TGTGCCAGCAGTGAAAGTGTCTCTGGGGCCAACGTCCTGACTTTC. Its protein is CASSESVSGANVLTF.